Here is one T cell receptor (beta chain) with its context. There is no known antigen for this receptor. No much larger clone exists at a distance of one base, and base qualities are not known. TCRbeta CDR3 regions were amplified from genomic DNA by means of the immunoSEQ Assay, a bias-controlled multiplex PCR. Regarding the original processing steps: The number of nucleated cells in each sample was estimated by amplification of reference gene primers within the assay. To quantify the absolute abundance of each unique TCRbeta CDR3 rearrangement, sequence reads were collapsed and filtered. For each sample, productive Simpson clonality was calculated as the square root of Simpson's diversity index across productive rearrangements. As stored in TCRdb, this immuneACCESS dataset retains in-frame rearrangements with V and J assigned. A fraction of the clones does not appear; measured against another copy, unresolved V genes explain less than half of the discrepancy, and the remainder lacks a known reason. V, J and clone size are those of that table, while D and trimming were read from the DNA. For this sample there are about 400,000 clones; roughly 89% appear just once. The ten largest clones add up to roughly 10% of the sample.

The data are from a study of blood T cell repertoires in COVID-19 (dated by TCRdb to 2018 to 2020). Concerning the study at large: Samples from collaborators originated in the United States, Italy and Spain and spanned both the acute and convalescent phases of COVID-19. The material from the prospective study consisted of cDNA or gDNA derived from T cells, B-cell-depleted T cells, or PBMCs. The dataset comprised deeply sampled blood TCRbeta repertoires from subjects exposed to, actively infected with, or recovered from COVID-19. The repertoires were released in a freely available public database intended as a resource for research on the immune response to SARS-CoV-2. Samples were obtained from the ongoing ImmuneRACE study (first 160 participants) and from 1,254 subjects provided by 6 global collaborators. Nearly every sample came with metadata listing a de-identified subject ID, COVID-19 status, age in years and sex. Where HLA class I and class II types were available, the types were taken from metadata supplied by the sample provider, not from assay-based typing. The paper's findings and limits, for the study overall: Clinical and demographic metadata were provided uncurated, with the amount varying by source and participant.

Participants in the prospective study were aged roughly 18 to 95 years, lived in about two dozen United States geographic areas, and enrolled through a virtual design. Cohort assignment in the prospective study relied on participant-reported clinical history from a screening survey and a study questionnaire. Recovered participants in ImmuneRACE Cohort 3 were defined as having two consecutive negative NP/OP PCR tests, clearance from a healthcare professional, or resolution of symptoms. Mobile phlebotomists in the prospective study collected whole blood, serum and a nasopharyngeal or oropharyngeal swab from every participant. Participants in the prospective study had the option to provide additional blood draws and questionnaires over an approximately 2-month period. Blood samples from the prospective study were shipped frozen or at room temperature prior to DNA extraction. According to the germline V gene (reference sequence), CDR1 reads LGHDT and CDR2 reads YNNKEL. The CDR3 measures 18 amino acids from cysteine to phenylalanine. This entry keeps only the CDR3 DNA: 54 bases, framed from base 1. The germline V end is reduced by 2 bases and the J end by 1 base; junction bases left unmatched: 6.

The rearranged segments are TRBV3-1 (or the pseudogene TRBV3-2) and TRBJ2-3; the junction holds 13 bases that match TRBD2. Source material: PBMCs or T cells enriched from blood (not recorded which). The sequence came from a woman aged 50 to 65 who had recovered from COVID-19. The nucleotide sequence reads as follows: TGTGCCAGCAGCCAAACTAGCGGGGGGGCGTACGGCACAGATACGCAGTATTTT. Its translation reads: CASSQTSGGAYGTDTQYF.